This TCR beta chain was recorded in a study of cytomegalovirus exposure and HLA in healthy donors. At the level of the study: The roughly 110 validation repertoires were reported in a later analysis to have been generated on the same platform as the roughly 700 first-cohort repertoires. Study results and limitations: Rare TCR sequences predominated, though certain public TCRs were found in many donors.

Comment on this clone: Its antigen is not known.

After removal of 0 bases from V and 8 bases from J, the junction contained 8 bases not matched to a gene. Germline V gene sequence: CDR1 SGHRS, CDR2 YFSETQ. The CDR3 loop spans 16 amino acids. TCRdb keeps only in-frame clones here, not all; method: immunoSEQ multiplex PCR. Here the sample spans more than 75,000 clones, about 92% being singletons. Sequenced: PBMCs. The TCR was taken from a man aged 18 to 29 in good health and CMV-seronegative. This chain uses TRBV5-1 with TRBJ2-2; 9 positions match TRBD2. CDR3 DNA sequence: TGCGCCAGCAGCTTGGGTCGGCTAGCGGGAATTGGGGAGCTGTTTTTT. Its translation is CASSLGRLAGIGELFF.